This T cell receptor beta chain is drawn from a study of blood T cell repertoires in COVID-19. Symptom resolution, clearance, or two negative PCRs marked the recovered donors of Cohort 3. The CDR3 has 13 residues. V lost 5 bases and J 7 bases, leaving 13 bases between the germline ends. From germline, CDR1 is SGHRS and CDR2 YFSETQ. Only in-frame clones appear in the TCRdb table, and some are missing; sequencing was by immunoSEQ multiplex PCR. This table holds about 140,000 clones, 60% to 80% found once. This TCR was sampled from a woman in her 50s who had recovered from COVID-19. Sequences were obtained from PBMCs or T cells enriched from blood (not recorded which). The V gene is TRBV5-1, the J gene TRBJ2-1; tentative D call: TRBD2 (6 bases). As DNA, the CDR3 is TGCGCCAGCAGACGGGACTCGGAGAATGAGCAGTTCTTC. Its translation: CASRRDSENEQFF.